One and the same sample provided the 18 T cell receptor beta chains below, sequenced in a study of shared clonotypes between healthy human individuals (TCRdb year 2020). Receptors were amplified or captured by the immunoSEQ multiplex PCR assay. TCRdb holds this immuneACCESS table with in-frame rearrangements only. Some clones are missing; in checked studies, unresolved V genes explain under half, and the rest has no known cause. Here the sample has a few hundred thousand clones; 73% occur a single time. The ten largest clones represent roughly 10% of the sample. Sequences were obtained from memory CD4+ T cells sorted from blood. The intended sense of this specimen's cell subset or site label: CD45RA-negative fraction. The receptors come from a man in his thirties or forties in good health.

CDR3 amino acids: CASSPSDFTEQFF. In DNA form, the CDR3 reads TGTGCCAGCTCACCGTCGGACTTTACTGAGCAGTTCTTC. V is TRBV18 and J is TRBJ2-1, with D perhaps TRBD2 (5 bases). This CDR3 contains 13 residues. With 3 bases removed from V and 9 bases from J, the gap between germline ends came to 12 bases. The germline V gene has CDR1 KGHSH and CDR2 LQKENI.

The chain uses TRBV6-1 and TRBJ2-1, with 10 bases that match TRBD2. The V gene's germline CDR1 is MNHNS and CDR2 SASEGT. With 4 bases clipped from V and 4 bases from J, the junction kept 4 bases outside the gene matches. This CDR3 region has 15 residues. CDR3 protein: CASSGTSGEYNEQFF. The DNA for the CDR3 is TGTGCCAGCAGTGGGACTAGCGGAGAATACAATGAGCAGTTCTTC.

In the case of this clone: The same CDR3 also results from other DNA sequences found in this sample. The chain joins TRBV19 to TRBJ2-6, with D tentatively TRBD1 (6 bases). V lost 1 base, J lost 4 bases, and 11 bases lay in between. Germline-derived CDR1 and CDR2 are LNHDA and SQIVND (reference sequence). This CDR3 comprises 16 residues. The CDR3 bases are TGTGCCAGTAGTATAGTTCCAGGGGCCGGGGCCAACGTCCTGACTTTC. This encodes CASSIVPGAGANVLTF.

This clone was seen ten or more times. The V gene is TRBV5-4, the J gene TRBJ2-7; TRBD2 aligns across 7 bases. There are 15 residues in the CDR3. Per germline, CDR1 SGHNT and CDR2 YYREEE (reference sequence). The ends lost 4 bases at V and 2 bases at J; junction bases unmatched: 9. Here the CDR3 reads CASSPRAGAAYEQYF. CDR3 nucleotides: TGTGCCAGCAGCCCGCGGGCGGGAGCGGCCTACGAGCAGTACTTC.

In this sample, this clone turned up a few times. The chain uses TRBV18 and TRBJ2-2; D gene ambiguous. Germline CDR1 and CDR2: KGHSH and LQKENI. This CDR3 has 12 residues. V lost 4 bases to trimming and J lost 3 bases, with 3 bases between them. CDR3 nucleotide sequence: TGTGCCAGCTCACTTTACACCGGGGAGCTGTTTTTT. As protein: CASSLYTGELFF.

The rearrangement uses TRBV2 and TRBJ1-1; 12 nucleotides line up with TRBD1. CDR3 length: 14 amino acids. The germline gives CDR1 SNHLY, CDR2 FYNNEI. V dropped 7 bases and J dropped 5; count of bases not matched to a gene: 5. CDR3 coding DNA: TGTGCCAGCAACCGGGACAGGGGGCTTACTGAAGCTTTCTTT. It specifies CASNRDRGLTEAFF.

The V and J genes are TRBV19 and TRBJ2-5; D is undetermined. The CDR3 is 15 residues long. V was pared by 0 bases and J by 5 bases, with 13 bases between. Germline CDR1 reads LNHDA; CDR2 reads SQIVND (reference sequence). CDR3 in amino acids: CASSIDLRISETQYF. The CDR3 nucleotides read TGTGCCAGTAGTATAGATCTCCGGATCTCGGAGACCCAGTACTTC.

This chain connects TRBV7-9 to TRBJ2-5; D might be TRBD1 or TRBD2, each matching 6 bases. The germline CDR1 and CDR2 sequences are SEHNR and FQNEAQ (reference sequence). Trimming removed 10 bases from V and 5 bases from J, with 20 bases in between. The CDR3 loop spans 14 amino acids. CDR3 in amino acids: CATYLRGVMETQYF. The CDR3 DNA follows: TGTGCCACCTACCTTAGGGGGGTTATGGAGACCCAGTACTTC.

The chain has TRBV6-6 and TRBJ2-1; weak D call: TRBD2 (6 bases). This CDR3 spans 13 amino acids. The V end was cut by 7 bases, the J end by 9 bases, with 16 bases between. Germline V gene sequence: CDR1 MNHNY, CDR2 SVGAGI (reference sequence). The CDR3 sequence is CASTTTSKGEQFF. DNA for the CDR3: TGTGCCAGCACCACGACTAGTAAGGGTGAGCAGTTCTTC.

This rearrangement joins TRBV25-1 to TRBJ2-1; 10 bases map to TRBD2. V trimming: 7 bases; J trimming: 11 bases; junction bases outside the gene matches: 8. The CDR3 covers 13 residues. Germline-derived CDR1 and CDR2 are MGHDK and SYGVNS. The chain's CDR3 is CASMTSGLIQQFF. In DNA, the CDR3 is TGTGCCAGCATGACTAGCGGGCTAATTCAGCAGTTCTTC.

The chain combines TRBV7-6 with TRBJ2-3; 7 bases map to TRBD1. V shed 5 bases and J 2 bases; nucleotides not matched to a gene: 7. This CDR3 is 15 amino acids long. Germline V gene sequence: CDR1 SGHVS, CDR2 FNYEAQ. The DNA of the CDR3 is TGTGCCAGCAGCCCAGGGGACAGCCACACAGATACGCAGTATTTT. This translates into CASSPGDSHTDTQYF.

The chain links TRBV19 to TRBJ2-2; D is unresolved. The CDR3 loop spans 18 amino acids. Trimming removed 6 bases from V and 3 bases from J, with 23 bases in between. Germline CDR1 LNHDA, CDR2 SQIVND (reference sequence). The CDR3 nucleotides are TGTGCCAGTAGAAATCCCCTCCGTCGCTCCGAATACACCGGGGAGCTGTTTTTT. Translated, it gives CASRNPLRRSEYTGELFF.

A single count supports this clone. The CDR3 here is CASSLGGVFYEQYF. For the CDR3, the DNA is TGTGCCAGCAGCTTGGGTGGAGTCTTCTACGAGCAGTACTTC. This chain uses TRBV5-4 with TRBJ2-7; D call uncertain. CDR1 is SGHNT, CDR2 YYREEE, per germline (reference sequence). Trimming removed 0 bases at V and 3 bases at J, with 10 bases between. The CDR3 runs to 14 residues. The full variable domain, completed using reference TRBV5-4 and TRBJ2-7, is ETGVTQSPTHLIKTRGQQVTLRCSSQSGHNTVSWYQQALGQGPQFIFQYYREEENGRGNFPPRFSGLQFPNYSSELNVNALELDDSALYLCASSLGGVFYEQYFGPGTRLTVT.

The CDR3 protein is CASSLVGAVTGELFF. The DNA of the CDR3 is TGTGCCAGCAGTTTAGTGGGAGCGGTCACCGGGGAGCTGTTTTTT. The chain is built from TRBV27 and TRBJ2-2; D may be TRBD2 (5 bases). The CDR3 loop spans 15 amino acids. Deletions cut 2 bases from V and 4 bases from J, with 11 bases between. Germline CDR1 is MNHEY and CDR2 is SMNVEV (reference sequence).

V is TRBV11-2 and J is TRBJ2-7; tentatively, D is TRBD1 (6 bases). Germline CDR1 and CDR2: SGHAT and FQNNGV. V was cut by 2 bases and J by 2 bases, with 7 bases left in between. The CDR3 has 13 residues. The CDR3 is CASSLTGPYEQYF. Here the CDR3 DNA reads TGTGCCAGCAGCTTAACAGGGCCCTACGAGCAGTACTTC.

The rearrangement uses TRBV7-9 and TRBJ2-3; the D call may be TRBD1 or TRBD2 (5 bases each). The germline V gene encodes CDR1 SEHNR and CDR2 FQNEAQ (reference sequence). V gave up 7 bases and J gave up 0 bases, with 14 bases separating them. The CDR3 covers 15 residues. The CDR3 sequence: CASTRDGPSTDTQYF. CDR3 DNA sequence: TGTGCCAGCACCCGGGACGGCCCCAGCACAGATACGCAGTATTTT.

The V gene is TRBV4-2, the J gene TRBJ2-3; D may be TRBD2 (6 bases). The germline gives CDR1 LGHNA, CDR2 YNFKEQ. Trimming removed 3 bases at V and 0 bases at J, with 10 bases between. The CDR3 loop spans 15 amino acids. The CDR3 bases are TGTGCCAGCAGCCAGACCGGGACTAGCACAGATACGCAGTATTTT. The encoded protein is CASSQTGTSTDTQYF.

This clone has just one count. The rearrangement uses TRBV30 and TRBJ2-4, with D unresolved. Looked up from germline, CDR1 is GTSNPN and CDR2 is SVGIG (reference sequence). The CDR3 contains 13 residues. V was pared by 2 bases and J by 0 bases, with 5 bases between. Here the CDR3 reads CAWSRVAKNIQYF. The CDR3 DNA follows: TGTGCCTGGAGTAGAGTAGCCAAAAACATTCAGTACTTC.